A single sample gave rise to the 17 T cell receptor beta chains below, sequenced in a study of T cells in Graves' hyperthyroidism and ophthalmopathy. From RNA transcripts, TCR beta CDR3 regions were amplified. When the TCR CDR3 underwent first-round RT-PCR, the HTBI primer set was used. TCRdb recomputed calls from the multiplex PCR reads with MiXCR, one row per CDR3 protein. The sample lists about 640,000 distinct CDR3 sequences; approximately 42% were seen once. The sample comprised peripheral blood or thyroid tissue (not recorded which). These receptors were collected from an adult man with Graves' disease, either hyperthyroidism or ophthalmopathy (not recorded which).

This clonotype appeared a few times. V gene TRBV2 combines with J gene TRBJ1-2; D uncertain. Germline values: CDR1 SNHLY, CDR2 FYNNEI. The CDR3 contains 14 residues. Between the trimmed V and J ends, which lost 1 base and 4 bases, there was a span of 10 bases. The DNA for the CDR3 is TGTGCCAGCAGTGAAGGTCCCTCCGGCTATGGCTACACCTTC. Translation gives CASSEGPSGYGYTF.

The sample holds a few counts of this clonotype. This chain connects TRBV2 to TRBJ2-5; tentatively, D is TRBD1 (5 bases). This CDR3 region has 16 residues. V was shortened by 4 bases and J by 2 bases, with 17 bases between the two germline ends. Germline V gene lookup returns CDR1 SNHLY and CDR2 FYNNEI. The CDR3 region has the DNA TGTGCCAGCAGTGCTCCAGGGTTTCCCCTACAAGAGACCCAGTACTTC. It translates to CASSAPGFPLQETQYF.

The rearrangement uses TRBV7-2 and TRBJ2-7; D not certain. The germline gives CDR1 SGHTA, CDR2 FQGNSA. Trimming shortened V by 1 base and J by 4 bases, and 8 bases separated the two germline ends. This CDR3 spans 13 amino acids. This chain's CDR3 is CASSLVLGYEQYF. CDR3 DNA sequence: TGTGCCAGCAGCTTAGTCTTAGGGTACGAGCAGTACTTC.

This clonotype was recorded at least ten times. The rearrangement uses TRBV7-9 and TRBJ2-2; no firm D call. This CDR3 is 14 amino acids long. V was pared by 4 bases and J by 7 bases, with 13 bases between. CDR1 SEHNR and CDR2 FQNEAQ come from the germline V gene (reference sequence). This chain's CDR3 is CASSSAFGGGELFF. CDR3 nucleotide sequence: TGTGCCAGCAGCTCAGCGTTCGGTGGCGGGGAGCTGTTTTTT.

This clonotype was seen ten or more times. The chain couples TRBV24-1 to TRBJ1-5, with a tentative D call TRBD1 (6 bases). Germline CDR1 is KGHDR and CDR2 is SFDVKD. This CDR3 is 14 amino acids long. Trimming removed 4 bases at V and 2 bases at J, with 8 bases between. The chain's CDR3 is CATSDRTGNQPQHF. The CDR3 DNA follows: TGTGCCACCAGTGACCGGACAGGCAATCAGCCCCAGCATTTT.

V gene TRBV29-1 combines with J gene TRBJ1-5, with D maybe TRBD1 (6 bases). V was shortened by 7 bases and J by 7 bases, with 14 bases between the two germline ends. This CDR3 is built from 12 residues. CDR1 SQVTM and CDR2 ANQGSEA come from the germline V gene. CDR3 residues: CSAGGAGQPQHF. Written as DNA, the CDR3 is TGCAGCGCCGGGGGGGCGGGGCAGCCCCAGCATTTT.

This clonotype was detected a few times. Written as DNA, the CDR3 is TGTGCCAGCAGCTTAGATTTTTCCGGGAATGGCTACACCTTC. Translation gives CASSLDFSGNGYTF. The V call is TRBV7-2, the J call TRBJ1-2; the D is unclear. V lost 1 base to trimming and J lost 6 bases, with 12 bases between them. Per germline, CDR1 SGHTA and CDR2 FQGNSA. The CDR3 is 14 residues long.

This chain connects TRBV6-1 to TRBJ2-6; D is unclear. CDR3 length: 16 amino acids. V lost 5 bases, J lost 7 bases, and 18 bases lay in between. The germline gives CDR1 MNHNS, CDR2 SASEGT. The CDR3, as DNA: TGTGCCAGCAGTTACTCGTTATTGTCCGCAGCCAACGTCCTGACTTTC. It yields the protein CASSYSLLSAANVLTF.

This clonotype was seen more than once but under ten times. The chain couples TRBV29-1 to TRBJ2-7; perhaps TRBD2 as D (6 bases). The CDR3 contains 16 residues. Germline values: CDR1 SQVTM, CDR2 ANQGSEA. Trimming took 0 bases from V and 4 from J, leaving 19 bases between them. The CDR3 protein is CSVEDRWSGGEYEQYF. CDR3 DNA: TGCAGCGTTGAAGATCGTTGGTCTGGCGGGGAGTACGAGCAGTACTTC.

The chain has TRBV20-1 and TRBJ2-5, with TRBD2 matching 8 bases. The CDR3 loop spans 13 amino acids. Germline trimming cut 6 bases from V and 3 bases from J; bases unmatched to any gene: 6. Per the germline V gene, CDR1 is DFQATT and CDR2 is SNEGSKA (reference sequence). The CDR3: CSATGLVEETQYF. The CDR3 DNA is TGCAGTGCCACGGGACTAGTCGAAGAGACCCAGTACTTC.

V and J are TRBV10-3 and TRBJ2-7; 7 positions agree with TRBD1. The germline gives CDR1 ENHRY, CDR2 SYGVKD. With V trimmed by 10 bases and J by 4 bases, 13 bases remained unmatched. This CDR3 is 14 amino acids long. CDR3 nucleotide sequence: TGTGCCAGCAGAAGACCGGGACAGACTTACGAGCAGTACTTC. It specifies CASRRPGQTYEQYF.

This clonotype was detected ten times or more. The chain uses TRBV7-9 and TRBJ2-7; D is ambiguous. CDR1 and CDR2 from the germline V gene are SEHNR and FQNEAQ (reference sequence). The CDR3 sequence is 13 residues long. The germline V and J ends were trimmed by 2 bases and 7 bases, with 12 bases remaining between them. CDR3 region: CASSLSSSLEQYF. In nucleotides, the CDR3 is TGTGCCAGCAGCTTAAGTTCCTCCTTGGAGCAGTACTTC. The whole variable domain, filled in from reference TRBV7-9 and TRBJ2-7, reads DTGVSQNPRHKITKRGQNVTFRCDPISEHNRLYWYRQTLGQGPEFLTYFQNEAQLEKSRLLSDRFSAERPKGSFSTLEIQRTEQGDSAMYLCASSLSSSLEQYFGPGTRLTVT.

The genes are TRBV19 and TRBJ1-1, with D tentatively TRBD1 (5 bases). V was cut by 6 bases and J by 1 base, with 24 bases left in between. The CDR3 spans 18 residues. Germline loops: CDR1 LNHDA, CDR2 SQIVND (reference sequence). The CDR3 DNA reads TGTGCCAGTAGGATAACATTATGGGACCGGAGGGGGAACACTGAAGCTTTCTTT. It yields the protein CASRITLWDRRGNTEAFF.

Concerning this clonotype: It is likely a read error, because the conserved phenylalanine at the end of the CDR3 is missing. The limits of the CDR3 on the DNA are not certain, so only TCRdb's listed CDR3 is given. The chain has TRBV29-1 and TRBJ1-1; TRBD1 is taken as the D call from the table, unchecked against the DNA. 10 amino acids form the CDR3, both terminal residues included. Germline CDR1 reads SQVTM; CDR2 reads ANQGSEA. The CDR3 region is CSVVRGMSNY.

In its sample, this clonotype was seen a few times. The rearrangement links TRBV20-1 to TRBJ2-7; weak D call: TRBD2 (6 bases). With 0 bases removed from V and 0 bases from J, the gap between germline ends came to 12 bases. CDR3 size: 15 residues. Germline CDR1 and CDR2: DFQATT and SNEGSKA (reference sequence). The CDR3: CSAREGTASSYEQYF. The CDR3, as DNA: TGCAGTGCTAGAGAAGGGACTGCGAGCTCCTACGAGCAGTACTTC.

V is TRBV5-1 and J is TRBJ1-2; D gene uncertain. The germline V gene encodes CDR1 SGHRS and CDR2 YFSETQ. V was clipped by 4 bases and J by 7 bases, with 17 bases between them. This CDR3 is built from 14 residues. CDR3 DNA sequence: TGCGCCAGCAGCATCGATTCAAATCTCGGTGGCTACACCTTC. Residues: CASSIDSNLGGYTF. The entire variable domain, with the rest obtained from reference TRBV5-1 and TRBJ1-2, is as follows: KAGVTQTPRYLIKTRGQQVTLSCSPISGHRSVSWYQQTPGQGLQFLFEYFSETQRNKGNFPGRFSGRQFSNSRSEMNVSTLELGDSALYLCASSIDSNLGGYTFGSGTRLTVV.

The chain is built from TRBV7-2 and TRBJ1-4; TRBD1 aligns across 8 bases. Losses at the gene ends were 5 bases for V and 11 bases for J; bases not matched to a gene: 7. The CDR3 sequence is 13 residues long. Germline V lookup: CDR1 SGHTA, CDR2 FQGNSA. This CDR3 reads CASSPSRTGKLFF. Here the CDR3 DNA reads TGTGCCAGCAGCCCCTCCCGGACAGGGAAACTGTTTTTT.